A selection of T cell receptor beta chains follows, all from one sample in a study of post-analysis software for immune sequencing data. TCRdb itself ran the PCR reads through MiXCR, one entry per CDR3 protein. The data hold hundreds of thousands of distinct CDR3 sequences, with around 27% observed a single time. Specimen: blood. Every receptor here comes from a girl between 5 and 17 years old with multiple sclerosis. CDR3s include the opening cysteine and the closing phenylalanine or tryptophan. A D gene is named only where the DNA matches it firmly. A clone size is listed for some rows: how often the clone was seen (once, few, many), or a class if it is expanded.

-	-	TRBV18	TRBJ2-3	CASSPTASSNTDTQYF	TGTGCCAGCTCACCTACCGCTAGCAGCAACACAGATACGCAGTATTTT
TRBD1	-	TRBV6-5	TRBJ2-1	CASRFDLTGVHQFF	TGTGCCAGCAGGTTCGACCTCACAGGGGTTCATCAGTTCTTC
TRBD1	few	TRBV20-1	TRBJ2-3	CSAREPGGALDTQYF	TGCAGTGCTAGAGAGCCAGGGGGCGCTTTGGATACGCAGTATTTT
-	few	TRBV14	TRBJ1-6	CASSQRRTENSPLHF	TGTGCCAGCAGCCAAAGAAGGACTGAAAATTCACCCCTCCACTTT
-	-	TRBV13	TRBJ2-3	CASSSTGGRLDTQYF	TGTGCCAGCAGCTCAACGGGGGGCCGATTGGATACGCAGTATTTT
-	-	TRBV4-3	TRBJ2-1	CASSQEYGNSDEQFF	TGCGCCAGCAGCCAAGAATATGGGAATTCCGATGAGCAGTTCTTC
TRBD2	many	TRBV29-1	TRBJ2-3	CSVRMRGTQYF	TGCAGCGTTAGAATGCGGGGGACGCAGTATTTT
-	-	TRBV27	TRBJ1-2	CASRPVGGHYGHTF	TGTGCCAGCAGACCCGTAGGGGGGCACTATGGCCACACCTTC
-	-	TRBV5-1	TRBJ2-3	CASSLAGGGGRAQYF	TGCGCCAGCAGCTTGGCCGGTGGTGGGGGGCGCGCGCAGTATTTT
-	-	TRBV14	TRBJ1-1	CASSQSIALDTEAFF	TGTGCCAGCAGCCAATCGATAGCTTTGGATACTGAAGCTTTCTTT
TRBD1	few	TRBV4-3	TRBJ2-2	CASSQITGGRTGELFF	TGCGCCAGCAGCCAGATAACAGGGGGGCGCACCGGGGAGCTGTTTTTT
-	few	TRBV4-2	TRBJ2-3	CASSQDWGRGTDTQYF	TGTGCCAGCAGCCAAGATTGGGGTCGGGGCACAGATACGCAGTATTTT
-	-	TRBV7-2	TRBJ1-2	CASSLAGRSGGYTF	TGTGCCAGCAGCCTAGCGGGTAGGAGCGGGGGCTACACCTTC
TRBD1	few	TRBV10-3	TRBJ2-4	CAISETRNRGQLYF	TGTGCCATCAGTGAGACCAGAAACAGGGGGCAGCTGTACTTC
TRBD2	-	TRBV7-2	TRBJ2-3	CASSVRTSGDTQYF	TGTGCCAGCAGCGTTCGGACTAGCGGGGATACGCAGTATTTT
TRBD1	-	TRBV4-2	TRBJ2-6	CASSLGDTDRVKGQGYSGANVLTF	TGTGCCAGCAGCCTAGGAGACACGGACAGGGTTAAGGGACAGGGTTACTCTGGGGCCAACGTCCTGACTTTC
-	few	TRBV5-1	TRBJ1-4	CASSLTDATNEKLFF	TGCGCCAGCAGCTTGACAGACGCAACTAATGAAAAACTGTTTTTT